These T cell receptor beta chains were read from a single sample in a study of post-analysis software for immune sequencing data. TCRdb ran MiXCR on the PCR reads and lists one entry per CDR3 protein. This table holds 450,000 to 650,000 distinct CDR3 sequences, around 44% found once. Sequencing was done on a sample of blood. Source of these receptors: a girl between 5 and 17 years old with multiple sclerosis. Each CDR3 is given without its conserved first and last residue. Fields, in order: D gene, V gene, CDR3 protein. D genes are given only for firm matches.

D: TRBD2
V: TRBV9
CDR3: ASSTHGTSWSYEQY

D: -
V: TRBV7-9
CDR3: AGIETSYEQY

D: TRBD2
V: TRBV2
CDR3: ASSDPGTNPYEQY

D: TRBD2
V: TRBV20-1
CDR3: SARALAGVINEQF

D: -
V: TRBV24-1
CDR3: ATSTGGGTEAF

D: -
V: TRBV27
CDR3: ASSLGFTGRTEAF

D: -
V: TRBV20-1
CDR3: SARVPSPPYEQY

D: TRBD1
V: TRBV12-3/TRBV12-4
CDR3: ASSFGQVRDEQY

D: -
V: TRBV12-3/TRBV12-4
CDR3: ASKAGINVEQY

D: -
V: TRBV12-3/TRBV12-4
CDR3: ASREDSYGCT

D: -
V: TRBV6-5
CDR3: ASSSLDRIATYGYT

D: TRBD1
V: TRBV6-5
CDR3: ASRPPGGIDEQY

D: -
V: TRBV7-2
CDR3: ASRDQETQY

D: -
V: TRBV5-1
CDR3: ASSLAQGEADTQY

D: TRBD1
V: TRBV6-5
CDR3: ASRHGTENTEAF

D: TRBD2
V: TRBV7-3
CDR3: ASSLGSMRGAYNEQF

D: TRBD1
V: TRBV5-6
CDR3: ASSPPNRGSYGYT

D: -
V: TRBV2
CDR3: ASTVQRMGRGYT

D: TRBD1
V: TRBV6-4
CDR3: ASSDRDRGLNLADTQY

D: TRBD1
V: TRBV3-1
CDR3: ASSPNRGQLRDTQY

D: TRBD1
V: TRBV7-2
CDR3: ASSPRGQGKSNQPQH

D: -
V: TRBV20-1
CDR3: SIRSGETQY

D: -
V: TRBV20-1
CDR3: SAPPPQGYYGYT

D: TRBD2
V: TRBV20-1
CDR3: SASQRGPNEQY

D: TRBD1
V: TRBV29-1
CDR3: SVGRDRANNEQF

D: TRBD1
V: TRBV4-1
CDR3: ASSRVDRGPVQPQH

D: TRBD2
V: TRBV5-1
CDR3: ASSPGTSGNWGDEQF

D: -
V: TRBV3-1
CDR3: ASSQDTGWTEAF

D: TRBD1
V: TRBV10-3
CDR3: AIRGTGVFYNSPLH

D: -
V: TRBV4-1
CDR3: ASSQASDSNGQF

D: -
V: TRBV5-1
CDR3: ASSFRGPILTVYEQY

D: TRBD1
V: TRBV5-1
CDR3: ASSTGEGNQPQH

D: TRBD2
V: TRBV7-6
CDR3: ASSSRLAGVYEQY

D: -
V: TRBV29-1
CDR3: SVSGYTQY

D: -
V: TRBV30
CDR3: AWSRRSTDTQY

D: -
V: TRBV6-6
CDR3: ASKVRGDTQY